This is a list of T cell receptor beta chains from one sample in a study of cytomegalovirus exposure and HLA in healthy donors. The assay was immunoSEQ multiplex PCR, and TCRdb's table has in-frame clones only and misses some. The table includes about 180,000 clones, just under 80% detected once. The sample consisted of PBMCs. The source is a woman aged 25 to 39 in good health and CMV-seronegative. Each CDR3 is given with its conserved first and last residue. Fields, in order: V gene, clone size, J gene, D gene, CDR3 DNA, CDR3 protein. A D gene is named only where the DNA matches it firmly. Expanded clones are given a class, and other clones once, few, many or no size at all.

TRBV5-6	once	TRBJ1-2	TRBD1	TGTGCCAGCAGCATCGGGACAGTAGTTTTTTACTATGGCTACACCTTC	CASSIGTVVFYYGYTF
TRBV21-1	NA	TRBJ2-1	NA	TGTGCCAGCAGCAGCGGGACTAGCAATGAGCAGTTCTTC	CASSSGTSNEQFF
TRBV6-4	NA	TRBJ1-1	NA	TGTGCCAGCAGCCTGGACAGGAACACTGAAGCTTTCTTT	CASSLDRNTEAFF
TRBV5-1	NA	TRBJ2-4	TRBD1	TGCGCCAGCAGCCCCGTACTAGGGACAGGGGCCAAAAACATTCAGTACTTC	CASSPVLGTGAKNIQYF
TRBV5-1	few	TRBJ1-6	TRBD1	TGCGCCAGCAGCTACGGGACAGGGGAGGACAATTCACCCCTCCACTTT	CASSYGTGEDNSPLHF
TRBV4-2	few	TRBJ1-2	NA	TGTGCCAGCAGCCAAGAACCAGGGGCCAACTATGGCTACACCTTC	CASSQEPGANYGYTF
TRBV27	NA	TRBJ2-7	NA	TGTGCCAGCAGAATGACGGCGGGACAGATTTACGAGCAGTACTTC	CASRMTAGQIYEQYF
TRBV30	NA	TRBJ1-5	NA	TGTGCTTTCGCCGAGGTGGGTGGTCAGCCCCAGCATTTT	CAFAEVGGQPQHF
TRBV18	few	TRBJ2-3	TRBD1	TGTGCCAGCGCTGGACAGGGAACGGGCACAGATACGCAGTATTTT	CASAGQGTGTDTQYF
TRBV6-5	NA	TRBJ1-5	NA	TGTGCCAGCAGTCCGACGGGTAGGCATCAGCCCCAGCATTTT	CASSPTGRHQPQHF
TRBV5-4	NA	TRBJ2-2	NA	TGTGCCAGCAGCTTGACGACAGATACCGGGGAGCTGTTTTTT	CASSLTTDTGELFF
TRBV5-1	NA	TRBJ2-7	TRBD2	TGCGCCAGCAGCTTGTTCTCCGGGACTAGCTACTCCTCCTACGAGCAGTACTTC	CASSLFSGTSYSSYEQYF
TRBV27	NA	TRBJ2-7	NA	TGTGCCAGCAGTCCCCTTCTGGCAGGGGCCGCCAAGCAGTACTTC	CASSPLLAGAAKQYF
TRBV27	NA	TRBJ2-7	TRBD1	TGTGCCAGCAGACAGGGGGGCGGCGAGCAGTACTTC	CASRQGGGEQYF
TRBV5-1	NA	TRBJ1-1	TRBD1	TGCGCCAGCAGCTCGACAGGGGACACTGAAGCTTTCTTT	CASSSTGDTEAFF
TRBV6-5	NA	TRBJ2-7	NA	TGTGCCAGCAGTTACTCGAGTGCCTTCTCCTACGAGCAGTACTTC	CASSYSSAFSYEQYF
TRBV30	NA	TRBJ2-1	TRBD2	TGTGCCTGGAGTCGGAGCGGGGGGTACAATGAGCAGTTCTTC	CAWSRSGGYNEQFF
TRBV6-5	NA	TRBJ1-2	NA	TGTGCCAGCAGCTCCCCCAGGGTTCGGAATGGCTACACCTTC	CASSSPRVRNGYTF
TRBV7-2	NA	TRBJ1-2	TRBD1	TGTGCCAGCAGCTTAGAACAGGGGCGCGACTATGGCTACACCTTC	CASSLEQGRDYGYTF
TRBV5-1	NA	TRBJ1-1	NA	TGCGCCAGCAGCTACCAGGGGTCCGGGGCGAACACTGAAGCTTTCTTT	CASSYQGSGANTEAFF
TRBV7-9	NA	TRBJ2-5	NA	TGTGCCAGCAGCCCCCGGGGTCACAGACAAGAGACCCAGTACTTC	CASSPRGHRQETQYF
TRBV28	NA	TRBJ1-1	TRBD1	TGTGCCAGCAGCCTGGACAGGGGGAACACTGAAGCTTTCTTT	CASSLDRGNTEAFF
TRBV19	NA	TRBJ2-7	NA	TGTGCCAGTAGTATAGTGAAGACAGGTTCGCGGGAGCAGTACTTC	CASSIVKTGSREQYF
TRBV28	NA	TRBJ1-4	NA	TGTGCCAGTACGGCCGAGGCAACTAATGAAAAACTGTTTTTT	CASTAEATNEKLFF
TRBV30	NA	TRBJ2-7	NA	TGTGCCTGGAGCGATAAATCCGGGCCAGGGGCAGCCTACGAGCAGTACTTC	CAWSDKSGPGAAYEQYF
TRBV9	NA	TRBJ1-1	NA	TGTGCCAGCAGTTTGTTGGGACAGAACACTGAAGCTTTCTTT	CASSLLGQNTEAFF
TRBV25-1	NA	TRBJ1-4	TRBD1	TGTGCCAGCAGTGGTCGGGACAGCAGTTATAATGAAAAACTGTTTTTT	CASSGRDSSYNEKLFF
TRBV5-1	NA	TRBJ2-1	TRBD1	TGCGCCAGCAACCGGGACAGGGGGATAAATGAGCAGTTCTTC	CASNRDRGINEQFF
TRBV9	NA	TRBJ2-5	TRBD2	TGTGCCAGCAGCGTAGGACTAGCGGGGCGGTCAGAGACCCAGTACTTC	CASSVGLAGRSETQYF
TRBV6-5	NA	TRBJ1-3	TRBD1	TGTGCCAGCAGTCTGGACAGGGTGGAAAACACCATATATTTT	CASSLDRVENTIYF
TRBV5-1	NA	TRBJ1-2	TRBD1	TGCGCCAGCAGCTTGGACGGACAGGTTTCTGGCTACACCTTC	CASSLDGQVSGYTF
TRBV5-1	once	TRBJ2-7	TRBD1	TGCGCCAGCAGCCCGGGACAGGGGACCGACGAGCAGTACTTC	CASSPGQGTDEQYF
TRBV6-5	once	TRBJ1-4	NA	TGTGCCAGCAGACCCCCGGGGTCGGGTGAAAAACTGTTTTTT	CASRPPGSGEKLFF
TRBV5-4	NA	TRBJ2-3	TRBD2	TGTGCCAGCAGCATGGGGGACGGGGGGGCGGCAGATACGCAGTATTTT	CASSMGDGGAADTQYF
TRBV6-1	NA	TRBJ1-1	TRBD1	TGTGCCAGCAGTGAGGGACAGGGTAAAGCTTTCTTT	CASSEGQGKAFF
TRBV7-3	NA	TRBJ1-3	NA	TGTGCCAGCAGCTTTGGGGCGTTGAGCTCTGGAAACACCATATATTTT	CASSFGALSSGNTIYF
TRBV6-1	NA	TRBJ2-3	NA	TGTGCCAGCAGCCGAGCGGGCACAGATACGCAGTATTTT	CASSRAGTDTQYF
TRBV30	NA	TRBJ1-1	NA	TGTGCCTGGCTGAGAAGCTTGAACACTGAAGCTTTCTTT	CAWLRSLNTEAFF
TRBV15	NA	TRBJ2-7	NA	TGTGCCACCAGCAGAGATCACGGTACTGACGAGCAGTACTTC	CATSRDHGTDEQYF
TRBV18	few	TRBJ2-3	NA	TGTGCCAGCTCACTCGGCGCTAGCGAGGTTGGTACGCAGTATTTT	CASSLGASEVGTQYF
TRBV5-1	NA	TRBJ1-2	NA	TGCGCCAGCAGCGCGGAGGCAGTCTCCGTCTATGGCTACACCTTC	CASSAEAVSVYGYTF